The clone carrying this TCR beta chain was recorded a few times. Its antigen remains unknown. V dropped 3 bases and J dropped 4 bases, with 14 bases sitting between them. Germline V gene sequence: CDR1 LNHDA, CDR2 SQIVND (reference sequence). The CDR3 totals 15 residues. The data derive from a study of molecular identifiers for immune sequencing clone quantification. Study conclusions and caveats: Whereas naive cells kept under 1% of molecules in clones above 20 RNA copies, such clones held over 99% in effectors.

Making the bulk TCR libraries relied on previously described methods and listed TCR primers. TCRdb passed the PCR reads through MiXCR, listing each CDR3 protein once. The sample includes around 100,000 distinct CDR3 sequences, about 35% of them seen just once. Naive CD8 sequencing libraries were generated from approximately 20,000 to 1,000,000 sorted cells, with 10%, 30% or 50% RNA as input. The CD8+CD4-CCR7+CD45RA+ phenotype defined the sorted naive CD8 T cells. The source of this sequence is a human donor in good health. Some libraries in this study had Jurkat cell RNA spiked in. Specimen: naive CD8+ T cells from blood, with Jurkat cell RNA spiked in. Subset described: FACS-sorted CD8+CD4-CCR7+CD45RA+ naive T cells. The chain uses TRBV19 and TRBJ2-3, with D possibly called TRBD1 or TRBD2 (5 bases each). The CDR3 here is CASSISGGAADTQYF. In nucleotides, the CDR3 is TGTGCCAGTAGTATCTCTGGGGGTGCGGCAGATACGCAGTATTTT.